This TCR beta chain came from a study of cytomegalovirus exposure and HLA in healthy donors. Background on the study: As an earlier analysis found, 150 million to 200 million T cells yielded about 100 million unique TCR beta sequences. Study results and caveats: As a later analysis revealed, most CMV-associated TCR beta chains appeared HLA-restricted. According to the study, 160 or so TCR beta chains were cytomegalovirus-associated. The study dropped some indistinguishable V segments, TRBV6-2 and TRBV6-3 among them.

The CDR3 totals 12 residues. CDR1 is SEHNR, CDR2 FQNEAQ, per germline (reference sequence). V gave up 5 bases and J gave up 6 bases, with 10 bases separating them. The study ran its PCR with 60 Vbeta and 13 Jbeta primers. Profiling relied on immunoSEQ multiplex PCR, and the TCRdb table lists in-frame clones only, not all of them. Among some 110,000 clones, over 9% were seen once, and the ten largest hold less than 6%. This clone turned up a few times. Its target is unknown. The sequence was obtained from a man between 40 and 49 years old in good health and CMV-seropositive. The V and J genes are TRBV7-9 and TRBJ1-1, with no clear D. The specimen was PBMCs. Written as DNA, the CDR3 is TGTGCCAGCAGCGGAGCGGTAGCTGAAGCTTTCTTT. Protein product: CASSGAVAEAFF.